This entry concerns a single T cell receptor (beta chain). No antigen is known for it. No per-base quality is available; no much larger clone lies one base away. The collaborating institutions used their own protocols to collect whole blood in K2EDTA tubes. For TCRbeta analysis, collaborator samples were shipped as frozen whole blood, as isolated PBMCs, or as DNA extracted from either sample type. The immunoSEQ Assay, a bias-controlled multiplex PCR, was used to amplify TCRbeta CDR3 regions from genomic DNA. Under the source paper's analysis protocol: Nucleated cell counts per sample were estimated from amplification of reference gene primers within the assay. To quantify the absolute abundance of each unique TCRbeta CDR3 rearrangement, sequence reads were collapsed and filtered. For each sample, productive Simpson clonality was calculated as the square root of Simpson's diversity index across productive rearrangements. The table was pulled from immuneACCESS by TCRdb, which kept in-frame rearrangements only. Such tables lose some clones; where checked, under half of the loss comes from unresolved V genes, and the rest has no known cause. V, J and clone size were drawn from that table, and D and trimming were deduced from the DNA. The sample table shows around 78,000 clones, and 90% are seen once. The leading ten clones occupy about 1% of the sample.

From the cysteine through the phenylalanine, the CDR3 covers 13 amino acids. The DNA shown is the 39-base CDR3, in frame from base 1. The germline V gene supplies CDR1 KGHDR and CDR2 SFDVKD. Trimming at the junction amounts to 9 bases on V and 1 base on J, and the germline ends lie 11 bases apart. The data stem from a study of blood T cell repertoires in COVID-19 (dated by TCRdb to about 2020). Describing the broader study: Collaborator samples came from the United States, Italy and Spain and covered acute and convalescent phases of COVID-19. The material from the prospective study consisted of cDNA or gDNA derived from T cells, B-cell-depleted T cells, or PBMCs. Subjects who had been exposed to COVID-19, were actively infected with it, or had recovered from it provided the deeply sampled blood TCRbeta repertoires that made up the dataset. The repertoires were released in a freely available public database meant as a resource for research on the immune response to SARS-CoV-2. The samples were drawn from the first 160 participants of the ongoing ImmuneRACE study and from over a thousand subjects provided by 6 global collaborators. The sample metadata nearly always contained a de-identified subject ID, COVID-19 status, age in years and sex. Where available, HLA class I and class II types were obtained from metadata supplied by the sample provider rather than from assay-based typing. The research as a whole found: The quantity of clinical and demographic metadata differed by source and by participant and was supplied without curation.

The receptor was derived from a woman aged 50 to 60 in a cohort sampled during active COVID-19. The sample comprised peripheral blood. This chain joins TRBV24-1 to TRBJ1-1; the D segment cannot be called with confidence. The DNA sequence follows: TGTGCCACCCAAGGGAGGCCGAACACTGAAGCTTTCTTT. Translated, this gives CATQGRPNTEAFF.